This T cell receptor beta chain was identified during a study of blood T cell repertoires in COVID-19. Germline assignment: CDR1 LGHNA and CDR2 YSLEER. The length of the CDR3 is 19 residues. The V segment lost 3 bases and the J segment 4 bases; nucleotides outside the gene matches: 15. Libraries were prepared by immunoSEQ multiplex PCR; TCRdb keeps only in-frame clonotypes and omits some of them. The sample contains about 87,000 clones, 89% of which appear only once. Sequenced material: peripheral blood. The clonotype originates from an elderly woman with active COVID-19. The rearrangement uses TRBV4-3 and TRBJ1-3; 10 bases fit TRBD1. As DNA, the CDR3 is TGCGCCAGCAGCCAGGAGACAGGGGGCGAAGGAAGTGTGGGAAACACCATATATTTT. Translated, it gives CASSQETGGEGSVGNTIYF.